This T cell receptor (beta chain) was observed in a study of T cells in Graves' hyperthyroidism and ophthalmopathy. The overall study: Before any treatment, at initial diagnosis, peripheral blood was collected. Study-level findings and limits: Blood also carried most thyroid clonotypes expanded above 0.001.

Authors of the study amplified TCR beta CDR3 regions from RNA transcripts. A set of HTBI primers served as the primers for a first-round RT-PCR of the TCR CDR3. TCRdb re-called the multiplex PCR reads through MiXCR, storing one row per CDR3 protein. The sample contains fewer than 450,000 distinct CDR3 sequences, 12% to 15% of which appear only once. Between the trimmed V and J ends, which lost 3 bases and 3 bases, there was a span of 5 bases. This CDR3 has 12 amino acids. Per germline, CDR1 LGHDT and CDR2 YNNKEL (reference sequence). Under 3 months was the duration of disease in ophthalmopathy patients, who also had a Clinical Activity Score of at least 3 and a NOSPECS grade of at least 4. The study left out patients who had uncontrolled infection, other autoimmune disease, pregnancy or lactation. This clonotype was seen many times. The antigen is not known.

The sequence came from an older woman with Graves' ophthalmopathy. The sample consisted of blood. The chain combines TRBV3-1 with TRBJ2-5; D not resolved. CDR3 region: CASSHNEETQYF. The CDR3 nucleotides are TGTGCCAGCAGCCACAACGAAGAGACCCAGTACTTC.